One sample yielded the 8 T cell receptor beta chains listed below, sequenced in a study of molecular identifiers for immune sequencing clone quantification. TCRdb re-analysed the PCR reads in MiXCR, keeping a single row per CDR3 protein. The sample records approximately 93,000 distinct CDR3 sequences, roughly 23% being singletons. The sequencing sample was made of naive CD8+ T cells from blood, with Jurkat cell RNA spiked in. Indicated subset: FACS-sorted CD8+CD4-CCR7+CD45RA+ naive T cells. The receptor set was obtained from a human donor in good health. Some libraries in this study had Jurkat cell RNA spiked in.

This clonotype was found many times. Here the CDR3 reads CASSVAGGDEKLFF. DNA of the CDR3: TGTGCCAGCAGCGTAGCAGGAGGGGACGAAAAACTGTTTTTT. The chain recombines TRBV9 with TRBJ1-4, with a weak D call TRBD1 (5 bases). V was cut by 0 bases and J by 8 bases, with 11 bases left in between. Germline assignment: CDR1 SGDLS and CDR2 YYNGEE. This CDR3 contains 14 residues. Supplemented by reference TRBV9 and TRBJ1-4, the full variable domain reads DSGVTQTPKHLITATGQRVTLRCSPRSGDLSVYWYQQSLDQGLQFLIQYYNGEERAKGNILERFSAQQFPDLHSELNLSSLELGDSALYFCASSVAGGDEKLFFGSGTQLSVL.

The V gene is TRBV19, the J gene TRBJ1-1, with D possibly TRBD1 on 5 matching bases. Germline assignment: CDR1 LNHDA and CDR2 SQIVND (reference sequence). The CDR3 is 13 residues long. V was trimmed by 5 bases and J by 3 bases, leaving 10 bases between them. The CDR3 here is CASSPWGYTEAFF. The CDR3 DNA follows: TGTGCCAGTAGTCCCTGGGGGTACACTGAAGCTTTCTTT.

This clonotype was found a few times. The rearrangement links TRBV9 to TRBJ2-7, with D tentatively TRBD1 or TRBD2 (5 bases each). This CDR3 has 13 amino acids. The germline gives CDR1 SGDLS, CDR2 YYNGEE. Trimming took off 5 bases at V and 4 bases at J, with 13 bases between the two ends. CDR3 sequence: CASSVGAVYEQYF. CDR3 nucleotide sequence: TGTGCCAGCAGTGTCGGGGCTGTTTACGAGCAGTACTTC.

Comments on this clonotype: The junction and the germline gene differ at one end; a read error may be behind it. CDR3: CASSFPNQGGNERLFF. The CDR3 region has the DNA TGTGCCAGCAGTTTCCCGAACCAGGGAGGTAATGAAAGACTGTTTTTT. This sequence joins TRBV28 and TRBJ1-4, with D possibly being TRBD1 (5 bases). Looked up from germline, CDR1 is MDHEN and CDR2 is SYDVKM. CDR3 size: 16 residues.

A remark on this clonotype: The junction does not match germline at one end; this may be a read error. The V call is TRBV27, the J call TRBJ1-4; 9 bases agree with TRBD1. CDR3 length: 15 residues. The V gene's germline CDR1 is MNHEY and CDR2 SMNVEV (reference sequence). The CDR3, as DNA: TGTGCCAGCAGGCCCCTACAGGGGGCTAATGAAATACTGTTTTTT. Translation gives CASRPLQGANEILFF.

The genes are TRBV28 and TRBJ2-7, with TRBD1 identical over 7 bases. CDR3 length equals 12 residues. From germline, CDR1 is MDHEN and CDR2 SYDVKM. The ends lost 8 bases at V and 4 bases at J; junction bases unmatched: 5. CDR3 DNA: TGTGCCAGCGCCAGGACAGGATACGAGCAGTACTTC. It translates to CASARTGYEQYF.

In DNA, the CDR3 is TGTGCCAGTAGTCCACAACAGGGGACAACTAATGAAAAACTGTTTTTT. It yields the protein CASSPQQGTTNEKLFF. The V and J genes are TRBV19 and TRBJ1-4; TRBD1 matches at 7 bases. Germline CDR1 reads LNHDA; CDR2 reads SQIVND (reference sequence). J was trimmed by 0 bases and V by 5 bases; bases with no gene match: 6. There are 16 residues in the CDR3.

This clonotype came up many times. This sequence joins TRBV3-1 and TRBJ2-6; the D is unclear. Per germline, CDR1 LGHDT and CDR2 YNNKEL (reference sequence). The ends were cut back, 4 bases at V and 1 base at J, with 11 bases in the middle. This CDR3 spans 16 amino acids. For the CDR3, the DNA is TGTGCCAGCAGCCCCTTCACAGAGTCTGGGGCCAACGTCCTGACTTTC. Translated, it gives CASSPFTESGANVLTF. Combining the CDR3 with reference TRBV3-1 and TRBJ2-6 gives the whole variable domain DTAVSQTPKYLVTQMGNDKSIKCEQNLGHDTMYWYKQDSKKFLKIMFSYNNKELIINETVPNRFSPKSPDKAHLNLHINSLELGDSAVYFCASSPFTESGANVLTFGAGSRLTVL.